Listed below are T cell receptor beta chains from one sample, sequenced in a study of CD8 T cells in ankylosing spondylitis. One entry per CDR3 protein, called by TCRdb with MiXCR from the 5' RACE reads. The table has roughly 250,000 distinct CDR3 sequences, around 7.8% seen once; the top ten hold around 6.8%. The sample was blood, either unsorted or a sorted T cell fraction (not recorded which). These receptors all stem from a male donor with ankylosing spondylitis or in good health (not recorded which). Each CDR3 is given with its conserved first and last residue. A D gene is named only where the DNA matches it firmly. Not every row has a clone size; where given, it reads once, few, many or a size class.

V gene,J gene,clone size,D gene,CDR3 length,CDR3 DNA,CDR3 protein
TRBV5-6,TRBJ2-3,many,.,13,TGTGCCAGTTCCGTCCAGCTAACAGATACGCAGTATTTT,CASSVQLTDTQYF
TRBV14,TRBJ2-7,.,.,15,TGTGCCAGCAGCCGGGTTGGCGGCAACTCCTACGAGCAGTACTTC,CASSRVGGNSYEQYF
TRBV29-1,TRBJ2-1,.,TRBD1,15,TGCAGCGTGGGGGCTCGAGGGACAGGGGTCTCTGAGCAGTTCTTC,CSVGARGTGVSEQFF
TRBV7-2,TRBJ1-4,many,.,13,TGTGCCAGCCGCTTGCGGGCTAATGAAAAACTGTTTTTT,CASRLRANEKLFF
TRBV7-9,TRBJ2-1,many,.,14,TGTGCCAGCAGCACGACGGACGGGTACAATGAGCAGTTCTTC,CASSTTDGYNEQFF
TRBV4-3,TRBJ2-7,many,.,14,TGCGCCAGCAGCCAAGAACAGGGTCAGCACGAGCAGTACTTC,CASSQEQGQHEQYF
TRBV6-5,TRBJ2-7,many,.,15,TGTGCCAGCAGTTACAGCGTTTCCCAAACGGGTGAGCAGTACTTC,CASSYSVSQTGEQYF
TRBV5-1,TRBJ1-1,many,.,12,TGCGCCAGCAGCTTACAGGGACCTGAAGCTTTCTTT,CASSLQGPEAFF
TRBV10-2,TRBJ2-6,many,.,16,TGCGCCAGCAGTTCACGAGGGTTCAATGGGGCCAACGTCCTGACTTTC,CASSSRGFNGANVLTF
TRBV11-2,TRBJ1-5,few,.,13,TGTGCCAGCAGCTTAGATAGGGTTCAGCCCCAGCATTTT,CASSLDRVQPQHF
TRBV12-3/TRBV12-4,TRBJ2-1,medium-sized,TRBD1,16,TGTGCCAGCAGTCGCCTCGGACAGGGGCCCTACAATGAGCAGTTCTTC,CASSRLGQGPYNEQFF
TRBV7-2,TRBJ2-1,many,.,13,TGTGCCAGCAGCTTAGCCTACCTAAGTGAGCAGTTCTTC,CASSLAYLSEQFF
TRBV20-1,TRBJ2-1,many,.,13,TGCAGTGCCGACTCGAGCTCCTACAATGAGCAGTTCTTC,CSADSSSYNEQFF
TRBV7-8,TRBJ2-3,many,TRBD1,13,TGTGCCAGCAGCTTACACAGGGGAGATACGCAGTATTTT,CASSLHRGDTQYF
TRBV12-3/TRBV12-4,TRBJ2-5,few,.,16,TGTGCCAGCAGTTTAGGGGGGGCGGAACTCCGGGAGACCCAGTACTTC,CASSLGGAELRETQYF
TRBV27,TRBJ1-1,.,.,12,TGTGCCAGCAGCAGCCACGGGATTGAAGCTTTCTTT,CASSSHGIEAFF
TRBV6-1,TRBJ2-2,many,.,15,TGTGCCAGCAGGGTTCACCCTCAATACACCGGGGAGCTGTTTTTT,CASRVHPQYTGELFF
TRBV3-1,TRBJ2-1,many,TRBD2,17,TGTGCCAGCAGCCATGGGACTAGCGGGGTACCCTACAATGAGCAGTTCTTC,CASSHGTSGVPYNEQFF
TRBV20-1,TRBJ2-1,many,TRBD2,13,TGCAGTGCTTCTCCTAGGACTAGACGATCCGAGTTCTTC,CSASPRTRRSEFF
TRBV28,TRBJ1-1,many,.,12,TGTGCCAGCAGTACCTCGGCGGCGGCGGCTTTCTTT,CASSTSAAAAFF
TRBV6-2/TRBV6-3,TRBJ2-1,.,.,14,TGTGCCAGCAAGACAGCGGGTGGCTACAATGAGCAGTTCTTC,CASKTAGGYNEQFF
TRBV12-3/TRBV12-4,TRBJ1-1,many,.,12,TGTGCCAGCAGTTTAGGGACGAGAATAGCTTTCTTT,CASSLGTRIAFF
TRBV12-3/TRBV12-4,TRBJ1-5,.,.,16,TGTGCCAGCAGTCCGCGCGGACGGGGGAGCAATCAGCCCCAGCATTTT,CASSPRGRGSNQPQHF
TRBV4-3,TRBJ2-1,many,.,14,TGCGCCAGCAGCCAAGTGAAGGGGTACAATGAGCAGTTCTTC,CASSQVKGYNEQFF
TRBV12-3/TRBV12-4,TRBJ2-3,many,.,15,TGTGCCAGCAGGCCCATGAGGGGCTACACAGATACGCAGTATTTT,CASRPMRGYTDTQYF
TRBV5-1,TRBJ1-2,many,.,13,TGCGCCAGCAGCTTGTCACAGAACTATGGCTACACCTTC,CASSLSQNYGYTF
TRBV9,TRBJ2-2,many,.,16,TGTGCCAGCAGCGGGCGGTGGGGGTGGAACACCGGGGAGCTGTTTTTT,CASSGRWGWNTGELFF
TRBV5-6,TRBJ1-1,many,.,13,TGTGCCAGCAGCTTTGGGACCGACACTGAAGCTTTCTTT,CASSFGTDTEAFF
TRBV6-2/TRBV6-3,TRBJ2-7,many,TRBD2,14,TGTGCCAGCAGGCGCTACGGACTAGTCTACGAGCAGTACTTC,CASRRYGLVYEQYF
TRBV11-2,TRBJ1-6,.,.,13,TGTGCCAGCACCCCTAGTGTCGATTCACCCCTCCACTTT,CASTPSVDSPLHF
TRBV5-1,TRBJ2-3,many,TRBD2,15,TGCGCCAGCAGCTCCACCGGACTAGCGGGGAATACGCAGTATTTT,CASSSTGLAGNTQYF
TRBV20-1,TRBJ2-1,.,TRBD2,15,TGCAGTGCTCGACTCCTAGCGGTCTCCTACAATGAGCAGTTCTTC,CSARLLAVSYNEQFF
TRBV4-3,TRBJ2-1,.,TRBD2,19,TGCGCCAGCAGCCCAGACAGGGCTAGCGGGGGGGGGGTGGACAATGAGCAGTTCTTC,CASSPDRASGGGVDNEQFF
TRBV5-1,TRBJ1-4,many,.,14,TGCGCCAGCAGCCACGAAGGGACAAGGGAAAAACTGTTTTTT,CASSHEGTREKLFF
TRBV6-2/TRBV6-3,TRBJ1-1,many,.,14,TGTGCCAGCAGTTACTCGACTGTCAGGGAGAAAGCTTTCTTT,CASSYSTVREKAFF
TRBV5-1,TRBJ2-5,many,TRBD1,18,TGCGCCAGCAGCCTCATACCTTCCGGGACAGGGTACCAAGAGACCCAGTACTTC,CASSLIPSGTGYQETQYF
TRBV29-1,TRBJ2-1,few,TRBD2,14,TGCAGCGTTCCCCCGGGGGGGGGGAGAGATGAGCAGTTCTTC,CSVPPGGGRDEQFF
TRBV12-3/TRBV12-4,TRBJ1-4,few,.,13,TGTGCCAGCAGTTTACGGCCGAATGAAAAACTGTTTTTT,CASSLRPNEKLFF
TRBV7-2,TRBJ1-2,many,.,15,TGTGCCAGCAGCTCCCCTGGGTCCTTGGACTATGGCTACACCTTC,CASSSPGSLDYGYTF
TRBV6-2/TRBV6-3,TRBJ2-3,many,.,14,TGTGCCAGCAGGAGACAGTTCCGCACAGATACGCAGTATTTT,CASRRQFRTDTQYF
TRBV9,TRBJ2-1,many,.,15,TGTGCCAGCAGCGTTTCCCCGGACTTTTCTAAAGAGCAGTTCTTC,CASSVSPDFSKEQFF
TRBV5-1,TRBJ2-7,many,.,13,TGCGCCAGCAGCTCCCTACAGGGTTACGAGCAGTACTTC,CASSSLQGYEQYF
TRBV5-1,TRBJ2-7,many,.,13,TGCGCCAGCAGCTTGGACAGGGAATACGAGCAGTACTTC,CASSLDREYEQYF
TRBV12-3/TRBV12-4,TRBJ1-1,many,.,14,TGTGCCAGCAGCCCCGACAGTATGAACACTGAAGCTTTCTTT,CASSPDSMNTEAFF
TRBV7-8,TRBJ2-1,.,.,14,TGTGCCAGCAGCCCCCCCGGGCAGGGCAGAGAGCAGTTCTTC,CASSPPGQGREQFF